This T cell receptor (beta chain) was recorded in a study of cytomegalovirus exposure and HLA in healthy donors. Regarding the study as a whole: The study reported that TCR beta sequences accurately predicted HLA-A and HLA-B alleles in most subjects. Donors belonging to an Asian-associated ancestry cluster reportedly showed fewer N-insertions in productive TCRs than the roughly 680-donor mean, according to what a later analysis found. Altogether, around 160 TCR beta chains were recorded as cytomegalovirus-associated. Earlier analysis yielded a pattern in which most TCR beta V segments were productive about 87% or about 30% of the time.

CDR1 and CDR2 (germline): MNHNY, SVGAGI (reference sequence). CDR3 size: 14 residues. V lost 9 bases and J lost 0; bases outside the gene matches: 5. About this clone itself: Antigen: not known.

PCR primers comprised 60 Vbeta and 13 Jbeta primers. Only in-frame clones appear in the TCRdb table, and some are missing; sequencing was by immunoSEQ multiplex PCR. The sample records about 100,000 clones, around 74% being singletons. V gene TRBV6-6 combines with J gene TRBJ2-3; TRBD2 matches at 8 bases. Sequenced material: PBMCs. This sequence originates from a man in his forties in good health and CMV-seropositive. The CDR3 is CASFERESTDTQYF. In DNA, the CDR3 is TGTGCCAGTTTCGAGCGGGAGAGCACAGATACGCAGTATTTT.